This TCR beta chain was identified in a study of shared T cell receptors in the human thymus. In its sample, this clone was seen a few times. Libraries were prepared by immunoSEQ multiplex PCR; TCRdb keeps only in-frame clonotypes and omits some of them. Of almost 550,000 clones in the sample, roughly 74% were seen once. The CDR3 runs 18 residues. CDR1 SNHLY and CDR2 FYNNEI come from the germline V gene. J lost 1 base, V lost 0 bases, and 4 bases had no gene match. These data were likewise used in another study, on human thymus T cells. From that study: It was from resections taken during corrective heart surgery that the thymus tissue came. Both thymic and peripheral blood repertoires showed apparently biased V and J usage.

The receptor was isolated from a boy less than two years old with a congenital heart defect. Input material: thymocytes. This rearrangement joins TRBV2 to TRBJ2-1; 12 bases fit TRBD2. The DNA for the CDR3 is TGTGCCAGCAGTGAAGCCGGGACTAGCGGGCTTTCCTACAATGAGCAGTTCTTC. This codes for CASSEAGTSGLSYNEQFF. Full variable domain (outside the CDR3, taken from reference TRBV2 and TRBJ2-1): EPEVTQTPSHQVTQMGQEVILRCVPISNHLYFYWYRQILGQKVEFLVSFYNNEISEKSEIFDDQFSVERPDGSNFTLKIRSTKLEDSAMYFCASSEAGTSGLSYNEQFFGPGTRLTVL.